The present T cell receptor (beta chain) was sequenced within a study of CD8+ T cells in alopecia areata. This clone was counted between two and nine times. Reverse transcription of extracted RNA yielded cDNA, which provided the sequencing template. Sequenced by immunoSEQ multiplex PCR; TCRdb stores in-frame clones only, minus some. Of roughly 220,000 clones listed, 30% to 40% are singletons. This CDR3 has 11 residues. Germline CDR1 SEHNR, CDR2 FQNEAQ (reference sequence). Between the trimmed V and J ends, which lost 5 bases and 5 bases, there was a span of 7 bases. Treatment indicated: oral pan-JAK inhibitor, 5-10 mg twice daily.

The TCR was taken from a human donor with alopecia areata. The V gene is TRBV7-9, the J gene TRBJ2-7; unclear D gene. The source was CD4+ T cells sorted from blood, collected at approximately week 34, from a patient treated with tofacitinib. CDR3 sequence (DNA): TGTGCCAGCAGCCCCCGCAACGAGCAGTACTTC. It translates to CASSPRNEQYF.